These 25 T cell receptor beta chains were sequenced from one sample in a study of T cell responses to AZD1222 COVID-19 vaccine. Sequencing was performed with immunoSEQ multiplex PCR; in TCRdb, only in-frame clones are kept and a portion is missing. Among 100,000 or so clones listed, more than 75% were seen once. Sequencing was performed on peripheral blood, taken on day 0 of AZD1222 vaccination. The source of these receptors is an adult in good health.

The chain's CDR3 is CASTSYTAYEQYF. The CDR3, as DNA: TGTGCCAGCACCTCTTACACAGCCTACGAGCAGTACTTC. This chain links TRBV7-2 with TRBJ2-7, with D uncertain. The CDR3 is made up of 13 amino acids. CDR1 SGHTA and CDR2 FQGNSA come from the germline V gene. V shed 7 bases and J shed 2 bases, with 12 bases lying between them. The whole variable domain, filled in from reference TRBV7-2 and TRBJ2-7, reads GAGVSQSPSNKVTEKGKDVELRCDPISGHTALYWYRQSLGQGLEFLIYFQGNSAPDKSGLPSDRFSAERTGGSVSTLTIQRTQQEDSAVYLCASTSYTAYEQYFGPGTRLTVT.

The rearrangement links TRBV10-1 to TRBJ1-2, with TRBD1 identical over 10 bases. V was clipped by 6 bases and J by 6 bases; unmatched bases: 4. Germline lookup yields CDR1 WNHNN and CDR2 SYGVQD (reference sequence). The CDR3 is 13 residues long. The CDR3: CASRGQGMDGYTF. CDR3 DNA sequence: TGCGCCAGCAGGGGACAGGGGATGGATGGCTACACCTTC.

V gene TRBV29-1 combines with J gene TRBJ1-1; D call uncertain. The germline V gene encodes CDR1 SQVTM and CDR2 ANQGSEA. V was clipped by 3 bases and J by 6 bases, with 8 bases between them. The CDR3 spans 11 residues. The CDR3 spells CSVDRAAEAFF. For the CDR3, the DNA is TGCAGCGTTGATAGGGCGGCTGAAGCTTTCTTT.

The chain recombines TRBV6-4 with TRBJ1-5, with a possible D match to TRBD1 (6 bases). This CDR3 is 14 amino acids long. V was pared by 6 bases and J by 2 bases, with 11 bases between. In germline, CDR1 is MRHNA, CDR2 SNTAGT. In nucleotides, the CDR3 is TGTGCCAGCAGCGCACAGGGTGGCAATCAGCCCCAGCATTTT. Translating it yields CASSAQGGNQPQHF.

The gene calls are TRBV6-6 and TRBJ1-1; D perhaps matches TRBD1 (6 bases). Germline values: CDR1 MNHNY, CDR2 SVGAGI (reference sequence). The CDR3 runs to 14 residues. V shed 2 bases and J shed 5 bases, with 12 bases lying between them. The CDR3 protein is CASSYEQGGTEAFF. In DNA form, the CDR3 reads TGTGCCAGCAGTTACGAACAGGGCGGGACTGAAGCTTTCTTT.

The chain is built from TRBV6-4 and TRBJ2-3; tentatively, D is TRBD2 (5 bases). V dropped 2 bases and J dropped 8 bases, with 11 bases sitting between them. The CDR3 is 13 residues long. Germline V gene sequence: CDR1 MRHNA, CDR2 SNTAGT. The CDR3 sequence: CASSDGEGFTQYF. In nucleotides, the CDR3 is TGTGCCAGCAGTGACGGCGAGGGTTTTACGCAGTATTTT.

The CDR3 here is CASSFGENTEAFF. The DNA of the CDR3 is TGTGCCAGCAGCTTCGGGGAGAACACTGAAGCTTTCTTT. The rearrangement links TRBV7-3 to TRBJ1-1; D not resolved. V was shortened by 3 bases and J by 1 base, with 6 bases between the two germline ends. The CDR3 covers 13 residues. CDR1 is SGHTA and CDR2 is FQGTGA in the germline V gene.

The chain employs TRBV6-5 and TRBJ1-2; D is unresolved. Germline lookup yields CDR1 MNHEY and CDR2 SVGAGI. The CDR3 extends over 14 amino acids. Trimming took 6 bases from V and 6 from J, leaving 17 bases between them. In DNA form, the CDR3 reads TGTGCCAGCAGGACCATTACAGTTCCTCATGGCTACACCTTC. Translation: CASRTITVPHGYTF.

This clone turned up a few times. The genes are TRBV7-9 and TRBJ1-6; a possible D gene is TRBD1 (6 bases). This CDR3 spans 12 amino acids. Trimming shortened V by 5 bases and J by 17 bases, and 16 bases separated the two germline ends. Germline V gene lookup returns CDR1 SEHNR and CDR2 FQNEAQ (reference sequence). In DNA, the CDR3 is TGTGCCAGCAGCGCTACGGGACACGGAATCCACTTT. Residues: CASSATGHGIHF.

The rearrangement joins TRBV6-2 or TRBV6-3 to TRBJ1-1; no reliable D call. V was trimmed by 3 bases and J by 1 base, leaving 6 bases between them. This CDR3 comprises 13 residues. CDR1 MNHEY and CDR2 SVGEGT come from the germline V gene. Here the CDR3 reads CASSYLKNTEAFF. In nucleotides, the CDR3 is TGTGCCAGCAGTTATCTCAAGAACACTGAAGCTTTCTTT.

This chain uses TRBV5-1 with TRBJ2-7; D gene uncertain. The CDR3 sequence is 11 residues long. In germline, CDR1 is SGHRS, CDR2 YFSETQ. Trimming took 5 bases from V and 4 from J, leaving 7 bases between them. DNA for the CDR3: TGCGCCAGCAGGGATTCGTACGAGCAGTACTTC. Protein: CASRDSYEQYF.

The chain joins TRBV9 to TRBJ1-6; no clear D gene. The germline CDR1 and CDR2 sequences are SGDLS and YYNGEE. The CDR3 extends over 14 amino acids. V dropped 2 bases and J dropped 5 bases, with 8 bases sitting between them. The CDR3 DNA follows: TGTGCCAGCAGCGTTAGGCAAGATAATTCACCCCTCCACTTT. Residues: CASSVRQDNSPLHF.

The chain links TRBV19 to TRBJ1-5; D ambiguous. Germline values: CDR1 LNHDA, CDR2 SQIVND (reference sequence). The CDR3 sequence is 13 residues long. V shed 5 bases and J shed 8 bases, with 13 bases lying between them. CDR3 coding DNA: TGTGCCAGTAGTTCCCAGGCGGGAGAGCCCCAGCATTTT. This translates into CASSSQAGEPQHF. Together with reference TRBV19 and TRBJ1-5, the CDR3 gives the full variable domain: DGGITQSPKYLFRKEGQNVTLSCEQNLNHDAMYWYRQDPGQGLRLIYYSQIVNDFQKGDIAEGYSVSREKKESFPLTVTSAQKNPTAFYLCASSSQAGEPQHFGDGTRLSIL.

This clone was detected a few times. The chain combines TRBV7-3 with TRBJ2-5; no clear D. Germline assignment: CDR1 SGHTA and CDR2 FQGTGA. V lost 4 bases to trimming and J lost 4 bases, with 10 bases between them. CDR3 length equals 13 residues. CDR3 sequence reads: CASSSIVGETQYF. In DNA, the CDR3 is TGTGCCAGCAGCTCAATTGTCGGAGAGACCCAGTACTTC.

This clone was counted a single time. V gene TRBV18 combines with J gene TRBJ2-7, with TRBD2 identical over 13 bases. V shed 2 bases and J 3 bases; nucleotides not matched to a gene: 1. This CDR3 is built from 15 residues. Germline loops: CDR1 KGHSH, CDR2 LQKENI. For the CDR3, the DNA is TGTGCCAGCTCACCAGGGACTAGCGGGGTCTACGAGCAGTACTTC. Translated, it gives CASSPGTSGVYEQYF.

This clone was observed once. The chain joins TRBV19 to TRBJ1-1, with D uncertain. The V and J ends lost 3 bases and 1 base respectively, with 15 bases between them. The CDR3 is 16 residues long. Germline V gives CDR1 LNHDA, CDR2 SQIVND (reference sequence). The CDR3 loop is CASSIALTRENTEAFF. Here the CDR3 DNA reads TGTGCCAGTAGTATTGCCTTAACCCGGGAGAACACTGAAGCTTTCTTT.

A single count supports this clone. CDR3 amino acids: CASSLGLAVLAYNEQFF. CDR3 in DNA: TGTGCCAGCAGCTTGGGACTAGCGGTATTGGCCTACAATGAGCAGTTCTTC. The rearrangement uses TRBV5-6 and TRBJ2-1, with TRBD2 matching over 9 bases. Germline trimming cut 0 bases from V and 2 bases from J; bases unmatched to any gene: 6. The V gene's germline CDR1 is SGHDT and CDR2 YYEEEE. This CDR3 is built from 17 residues.

This chain joins TRBV19 and TRBJ2-2; 11 positions match TRBD2. Unmatched junction bases numbered 4, after V lost 3 bases and J lost 1 base. Germline V CDR1 and CDR2: LNHDA, SQIVND (reference sequence). The CDR3 runs 17 residues. Here the CDR3 DNA reads TGTGCCAGTAGTATCCGACTAGCGGGGATGAACACCGGGGAGCTGTTTTTT. It encodes CASSIRLAGMNTGELFF.

In DNA form, the CDR3 reads TGTGCCACCAGCAGAGATCGGGCAGGGGGCGCCGAGACCCAGTACTTC. This translates into CATSRDRAGGAETQYF. The J gene is TRBJ2-5, the V gene TRBV15; TRBD1 aligns across 8 bases. This CDR3 region has 16 residues. Losses at the gene ends were 0 bases for V and 5 bases for J; bases not matched to a gene: 8. Germline CDR1 reads LNHNV; CDR2 reads YYDKDF (reference sequence). Full variable domain (outside the CDR3, taken from reference TRBV15 and TRBJ2-5): DAMVIQNPRYQVTQFGKPVTLSCSQTLNHNVMYWYQQKSSQAPKLLFHYYDKDFNNEADTPDNFQSRRPNTSFCFLDIRSPGLGDTAMYLCATSRDRAGGAETQYFGPGTRLLVL.

The J gene is TRBJ2-7, the V gene TRBV5-6; 7 nucleotides line up with TRBD1. The CDR3 is 15 residues long. The ends lost 4 bases at V and 2 bases at J; junction bases unmatched: 9. Germline CDR1 is SGHDT and CDR2 is YYEEEE. CDR3 coding DNA: TGTGCCAGCAGCCGACAGGGAGAAGGGACCTACGAGCAGTACTTC. Translating it yields CASSRQGEGTYEQYF.

In this sample, this clone turned up many times. The rearrangement joins TRBV6-5 to TRBJ2-2, with 11 nucleotides matching TRBD2. Germline V gene data show CDR1 as MNHEY and CDR2 as SVGAGI. There are 15 residues in the CDR3. V trimming: 6 bases; J trimming: 9 bases; junction bases outside the gene matches: 9. This chain's CDR3 is CASRPLAGGSRELFF. The CDR3 DNA reads TGTGCCAGCAGACCCCTAGCGGGGGGCAGCAGGGAGCTGTTTTTT.

The chain couples TRBV19 to TRBJ2-3; no firm D call. Deletions cut 3 bases from V and 5 bases from J, with 9 bases between. The CDR3 covers 13 residues. Per the germline V gene, CDR1 is LNHDA and CDR2 is SQIVND (reference sequence). The CDR3 protein is CASSITRGDTQYF. The CDR3 DNA reads TGTGCCAGTAGTATCACCAGAGGAGATACGCAGTATTTT.

The chain joins TRBV29-1 to TRBJ2-7, with 7 bases identical to TRBD1. Trimming cost V 2 bases and J 6 bases; bases outside gene matches: 4. The length of the CDR3 is 12 residues. Germline CDR1 is SQVTM and CDR2 is ANQGSEA. In DNA form, the CDR3 reads TGCAGCGTTGAACCCCGACAGGGCGAGCAGTACTTC. Encoded protein: CSVEPRQGEQYF.

V gene TRBV7-8 combines with J gene TRBJ1-6; no reliable D call. The germline V gene has CDR1 SGHVS and CDR2 FQNEAQ. There are 16 residues in the CDR3. Trimming left V 5 bases short and J 0 bases short, with 11 bases between. The CDR3 DNA sequence: TGTGCCAGCAGCCGAGGGTATAGCTCCTATAATTCACCCCTCCACTTT. As protein: CASSRGYSSYNSPLHF. The whole variable domain, remainder taken from reference TRBV7-8 and TRBJ1-6, is GAGVSQSPRYKVAKRGQDVALRCDPISGHVSLFWYQQALGQGPEFLTYFQNEAQLDKSGLPSDRFFAERPEGSVSTLKIQRTQQEDSAVYLCASSRGYSSYNSPLHFGNGTRLTVT.

The rearrangement links TRBV5-1 to TRBJ2-7; a possible D gene is TRBD2 (5 bases). V was shortened by 4 bases and J by 1 base, with 15 bases between the two germline ends. Germline V CDR1 and CDR2: SGHRS, YFSETQ. The length of the CDR3 is 15 residues. The CDR3 DNA sequence: TGCGCCAGCAGCGGCGCGGCTACGGGATCCTACGAGCAGTACTTC. It codes for CASSGAATGSYEQYF. Variable domain in full (rest from reference TRBV5-1 and TRBJ2-7): KAGVTQTPRYLIKTRGQQVTLSCSPISGHRSVSWYQQTPGQGLQFLFEYFSETQRNKGNFPGRFSGRQFSNSRSEMNVSTLELGDSALYLCASSGAATGSYEQYFGPGTRLTVT.